A selection of T cell receptor beta chains follows, all from one sample in a study of T cell responses to AZD1222 COVID-19 vaccine. Data came from immunoSEQ multiplex PCR; TCRdb stores just in-frame clones and leaves some out. The sample yields 60,000 to 80,000 clones, 85% to 90% seen once. The sample consisted of peripheral blood, taken on day 0 of AZD1222 vaccination. The source of these receptors is an adult in good health. The CDR3 runs from the conserved cysteine through the conserved F or W. A D gene is named only where the DNA matches it firmly. A clone size is listed for some rows: how often the clone was seen (once, few, many), or a class if it is expanded.

V,J,size,D,DNA,CDR3
TRBV18,TRBJ2-7,NA,NA,TGTGCCAGCTCACCAAGGAAGCAGGTTAGCTCCTACGAGCAGTACTTC,CASSPRKQVSSYEQYF
TRBV6-5,TRBJ1-5,NA,NA,TGTGCCAGCCAGCTGGGAGCCGGGAACCAGCCCCAGCATTTT,CASQLGAGNQPQHF
TRBV15,TRBJ1-1,few,NA,TGTGCCACCAGCTCTTTGACAGAGAACACTGAAGCTTTCTTT,CATSSLTENTEAFF
TRBV9,TRBJ1-1,NA,TRBD1,TGTGCCAGCAGCGTAGTGAGCGGGACAGCTGAAGCTTTCTTT,CASSVVSGTAEAFF
TRBV4-1,TRBJ1-3,NA,NA,TGCGCCAGCAGCCACCCCCGGACCAGCTCTGGAAACACCATATATTTT,CASSHPRTSSGNTIYF
TRBV5-1,TRBJ1-3,NA,NA,TGCGCCAGCAGCAGGGACGGGTCTAGTGGAAACACCATATATTTT,CASSRDGSSGNTIYF
TRBV6-5,TRBJ2-7,NA,TRBD1,TGTGCCAGCAGTAAGACAGGGCCCCTCTACGAGCAGTACTTC,CASSKTGPLYEQYF
TRBV19,TRBJ2-7,NA,TRBD1,TGTGCCAGTAGCACAGGGGCGGGCTACGAGCAGTACTTC,CASSTGAGYEQYF
TRBV6-5,TRBJ2-2,NA,NA,TGTGCCAGCAGAGGACTAAGGTTACTTGGGGAGCTGTTTTTT,CASRGLRLLGELFF
TRBV5-6,TRBJ2-2,NA,NA,TGTGCCAGCAGCTTGCGCCCGGGGAACTTAAACACCGGGGAGCTGTTTTTT,CASSLRPGNLNTGELFF
TRBV7-3,TRBJ1-2,NA,NA,TGTGCCAGCAGCCCGGGGGGGGCAGGGTATGGCTACACCTTC,CASSPGGAGYGYTF
TRBV6-1,TRBJ1-6,NA,TRBD1,TGTGCCAGCAGTGAAACCGGGACAGCTAATTCACCCCTCCACTTT,CASSETGTANSPLHF
TRBV2,TRBJ2-2,NA,TRBD1,TGTGCCAGCAGTGGGACAGGGGTTGGCACCGGGGAGCTGTTTTTT,CASSGTGVGTGELFF
TRBV4-2,TRBJ1-1,few,NA,TGTGCCAGCAGCCAAGATCTTGGGAACACTGAAGCTTTCTTT,CASSQDLGNTEAFF
TRBV7-8,TRBJ1-1,NA,TRBD1,TGTGCCAGCAGCTTAGTGCAGGGGGCCGGTGAAGCTTTCTTT,CASSLVQGAGEAFF
TRBV2,TRBJ2-5,NA,NA,TGTGCCAGCAGTAATCAGGGGGGGAAGGAGACCCAGTACTTC,CASSNQGGKETQYF
TRBV10-2,TRBJ1-5,NA,TRBD1,TGCGCCAGCAGTGATCGGACAGGCAGCAATCAGCCCCAGCATTTT,CASSDRTGSNQPQHF
TRBV11-2,TRBJ1-6,NA,TRBD1,TGTGCCAGCAGCCCCAGGGGGGGGCATAATTCACCCCTCCACTTT,CASSPRGGHNSPLHF
TRBV5-1,TRBJ2-2,NA,NA,TGCGCCAGCAGCCTCCTCGGACTGACCGGGGAGCTGTTTTTT,CASSLLGLTGELFF
TRBV7-2,TRBJ1-5,NA,NA,TGTGCCAGCAGCCCGAACGGAGCGATTAGCAATCAGCCCCAGCATTTT,CASSPNGAISNQPQHF
TRBV7-2,TRBJ1-3,NA,NA,TGTGCCAGCAGCTTAGGGGTGGGGAGCTCTGGAAACACCATATATTTT,CASSLGVGSSGNTIYF
TRBV5-1,TRBJ2-2,NA,NA,TGCGCCAGCAGCTTGAACCAGGCCAACACCGGGGAGCTGTTTTTT,CASSLNQANTGELFF
TRBV7-8,TRBJ1-6,NA,NA,TGTGCCAGCAGCGCCAGGGTGAGGGGGAATTCACCCCTCCACTTT,CASSARVRGNSPLHF